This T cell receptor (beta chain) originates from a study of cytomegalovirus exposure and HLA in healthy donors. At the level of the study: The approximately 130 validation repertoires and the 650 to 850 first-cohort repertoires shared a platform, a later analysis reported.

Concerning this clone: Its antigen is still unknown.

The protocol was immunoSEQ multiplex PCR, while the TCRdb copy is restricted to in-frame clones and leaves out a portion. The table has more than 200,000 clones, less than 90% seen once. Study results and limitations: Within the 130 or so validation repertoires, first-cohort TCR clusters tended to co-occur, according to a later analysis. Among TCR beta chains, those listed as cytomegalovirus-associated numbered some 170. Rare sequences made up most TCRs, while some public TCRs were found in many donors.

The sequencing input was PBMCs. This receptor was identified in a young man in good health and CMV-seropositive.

CDR3 DNA sequence: TGCAGCGTTGAAGAGCGTGGGGGGGCCACTGAAGCTTTCTTT. Amino acid sequence: CSVEERGGATEAFF. This sequence joins TRBV29-1 and TRBJ1-1; possible D gene TRBD1, 6 bases. Trimming pared 0 bases from V and 4 bases from J, leaving 12 bases between. Per germline, CDR1 SQVTM and CDR2 ANQGSEA. CDR3 size: 14 residues.